What follows are 6 T cell receptor beta chains derived from one specimen sequenced in a study of tumor-infiltrating lymphocytes in oesophageal squamous cell carcinoma. TCRdb passed the PCR reads through MiXCR, listing each CDR3 protein once. The sample holds approximately 20,000 distinct CDR3 sequences, around 43% seen once. Specimen: blood. These receptors came from a male donor with esophageal squamous cell carcinoma.

To note about this clonotype: One end of the junction does not line up with germline, which may come from a read error. The chain joins TRBV5-3 to TRBJ2-6; TRBD2 is a possible D gene (7 bases). The J call is in doubt because the DNA end fits TRBJ2-1 better. TRBV5-3 is designated an ORF whose function remains uncertain. This CDR3 spans 13 amino acids. The CDR3 spells CASSLRGRDEQFF. CDR3 nucleotide sequence: TGTGCCAGCAGCTTGCGGGGGCGGGATGAGCAGTTCTTC.

To note about this clonotype: The CDR3 does not close with the conserved phenylalanine or tryptophan, likely indicating a read error. No DNA is shown, since the ends of the CDR3 on it are uncertain; the CDR3 is the one TCRdb lists. This chain links TRBV6-1 with TRBJ1-1; TRBD1, the table's D call, was not compared with the DNA. Per the germline V gene, CDR1 is MNHNS and CDR2 is SASEGT. Ends included, the CDR3 has 12 residues. The CDR3 reads CASCTTSSTSGQ.

This clonotype was found many times. This chain links TRBV28 with TRBJ1-4; possible D gene TRBD1, 5 bases. Per the germline V gene, CDR1 is MDHEN and CDR2 is SYDVKM. Trimming pared 5 bases from V and 8 bases from J, leaving 18 bases between. The CDR3 spans 15 residues. As DNA, the CDR3 is TGTGCCAGCAGTGCCGGGGACCCTACGGTGGAAAAACTGTTTTTT. This encodes CASSAGDPTVEKLFF.

As regards this clonotype: One junction end does not reproduce the germline sequence, and a read error may be involved. The chain is built from TRBV7-2 and TRBJ2-5, with 11 nucleotides matching TRBD2. The DNA matches TRBJ2-1 better at its end, which makes the J call doubtful. This CDR3 region has 16 residues. Germline-derived CDR1 and CDR2 are SGHTA and FQGNSA. The CDR3 sequence is CASTLAGTSGYNEQFF. CDR3 DNA sequence: TGTGCCAGCACCTTAGCCGGGACTAGCGGATACAATGAGCAGTTCTTC.

This clonotype was observed a few times. The V and J genes are TRBV20-1 and TRBJ1-6, with D perhaps TRBD1 (5 bases). V shed 4 bases and J shed 7 bases, with 14 bases lying between them. This CDR3 region has 14 residues. The V gene's germline CDR1 is DFQATT and CDR2 SNEGSKA (reference sequence). The CDR3 DNA reads as TGCAGTGCTATCCCGGGACTCTTAAATTCACCCCTCCACTTT. Its protein is CSAIPGLLNSPLHF.

This clonotype was seen more than once but under ten times. V usage is TRBV30 and J usage is TRBJ1-4; TRBD1 aligns across 7 bases. In germline, CDR1 is GTSNPN, CDR2 SVGIG (reference sequence). V dropped 3 bases and J dropped 3; count of bases not matched to a gene: 4. The CDR3 spans 14 residues. CDR3 in amino acids: CAWREGQPNEKLFF. In nucleotides, the CDR3 is TGTGCCTGGAGAGAGGGACAGCCTAATGAAAAACTGTTTTTT.